Below are 8 T cell receptor beta chains sequenced from a single sample in a study of shared clonotypes between healthy human individuals. The method was immunoSEQ multiplex PCR; TCRdb's version includes in-frame clones alone and lacks a portion of them. Found here are some 1 million clones, 65% to 75% of them singletons; the top ten hold around 1.5%. Sequencing was done on a sample of memory CD4+ T cells sorted from blood. Subset described: CD45RA-negative fraction. The receptors originated from a man in his late teens or twenties in good health.

The V and J genes are TRBV7-8 and TRBJ2-7; D is tentatively TRBD1 or TRBD2 (5 bases each). The CDR3 extends over 12 amino acids. CDR1 is SGHVS and CDR2 is FQNEAQ in the germline V gene. V lost 7 bases to trimming and J lost 6 bases, with 13 bases between them. This chain's CDR3 is CASKGPATEQYF. The CDR3 nucleotides read TGTGCCAGCAAGGGACCCGCGACCGAGCAGTACTTC. The full variable domain, its missing parts supplied by reference TRBV7-8 and TRBJ2-7, is GAGVSQSPRYKVAKRGQDVALRCDPISGHVSLFWYQQALGQGPEFLTYFQNEAQLDKSGLPSDRFFAERPEGSVSTLKIQRTQQEDSAVYLCASKGPATEQYFGPGTRLTVT.

The gene calls are TRBV10-2 and TRBJ2-3; D might be TRBD2 (6 bases). V was pared by 7 bases and J by 0 bases, with 11 bases between. Germline values: CDR1 WSHSY, CDR2 SAAADI. CDR3 length equals 14 residues. The CDR3 is CASISGSSTDTQYF. The CDR3 DNA reads as TGCGCCAGCATTTCCGGGAGCAGCACAGATACGCAGTATTTT.

As regards this clone: Additional DNA sequences in this sample encode the identical CDR3. V and J are TRBV6-1 and TRBJ1-2, with unresolved D. The germline gives CDR1 MNHNS, CDR2 SASEGT. The CDR3 loop spans 14 amino acids. The V and J ends lost 1 base and 4 bases respectively, with 10 bases between them. CDR3 protein: CASSEGGGRYGYTF. CDR3 sequence (DNA): TGTGCCAGCAGTGAAGGGGGAGGGCGCTATGGCTACACCTTC.

The CDR3 DNA sequence: TGTGCCAGCGAACGACAGGGGCACACTGAAGCTTTCTTT. As protein: CASERQGHTEAFF. The chain combines TRBV21-1 with TRBJ1-1; TRBD1 is the table's D call, not checked against the DNA. TRBV21-1 is shown as a pseudogene. The CDR3 spans 13 residues.

The J gene is TRBJ1-2, the V gene TRBV7-2, with 8 bases identical to TRBD1. With 5 bases clipped from V and 6 bases from J, the junction kept 11 bases outside the gene matches. The germline gives CDR1 SGHTA, CDR2 FQGNSA. The CDR3 spans 15 residues. CDR3 bases: TGTGCCAGCAGCCGCGGACAGGGATCGGGCGATGGCTACACCTTC. Translated, it gives CASSRGQGSGDGYTF.

This chain joins TRBV18 and TRBJ2-2, with D possibly TRBD2 on 5 matching bases. CDR1 KGHSH and CDR2 LQKENI come from the germline V gene. V was trimmed by 5 bases and J by 7 bases, leaving 11 bases between them. The CDR3 extends over 13 amino acids. The CDR3 sequence is CASSNVAGGELFF. Written as DNA, the CDR3 is TGTGCCAGCTCAAACGTCGCGGGCGGGGAGCTGTTTTTT.

The J gene is TRBJ2-7, the V gene TRBV4-1, with 10 bases identical to TRBD2. The CDR3 is made up of 15 amino acids. Germline V gene lookup returns CDR1 MGHRA and CDR2 YSYEKL. V shed 2 bases and J 6 bases; nucleotides not matched to a gene: 7. The CDR3 sequence is CASSQLAGAAGEQYF. The CDR3 bases are TGCGCCAGCAGCCAACTAGCGGGAGCCGCCGGCGAGCAGTACTTC.

The rearrangement links TRBV28 to TRBJ1-5; TRBD1 aligns across 7 bases. The CDR3 is 15 residues long. The germline V gene encodes CDR1 MDHEN and CDR2 SYDVKM. J lost 9 bases, V lost 3 bases, and 11 bases had no gene match. CDR3 residues: CASSLSRGGVLPQHF. In DNA, the CDR3 is TGTGCCAGCAGTTTGAGCAGGGGGGGGGTGCTGCCCCAGCATTTT.